What follows describes a single T cell receptor (beta chain). This specimen belongs to a study of blood T cell repertoires in COVID-19. The method was immunoSEQ multiplex PCR; TCRdb's version includes in-frame clones alone and lacks a portion of them. This repertoire shows 150,000 to 200,000 clones, around 80% found once; its top ten account for under 3.5%. J gave up 6 bases and V 6 bases, and 5 bases lay outside the gene matches. The CDR3 consists of 13 residues. This rearrangement joins TRBV12-3 or TRBV12-4 to TRBJ2-7; 10 bases map to TRBD1. Sequencing used peripheral blood. The sequence derives from a woman aged 80 or older with active or convalescent COVID-19. The CDR3 DNA follows: TGTGCCAGCAGCATCCGGGACAGGGGCGAGCAGTACTTC. Protein: CASSIRDRGEQYF.